These T cell receptor beta chains were read from a single sample in a study of blood T cell repertoires in COVID-19. This table comes from immunoSEQ multiplex PCR, and its TCRdb copy is limited to in-frame clones, with some not included. Of roughly 100,000 clones listed, approximately 83% were seen once; the top ten hold under 4.5%. Sequencing was performed on peripheral blood. These receptors originate from a man over 45 with acute or convalescent COVID-19. The CDR3 runs from the conserved cysteine through the conserved F or W. A D gene is named only where the DNA matches it firmly. Rows give clone size only sometimes, using once, few, many, or a class for an expanded clone.

.	TRBV7-3	TRBJ1-5	.	CASSLTGGNQPQHF	TGTGCCAGCAGCTTAACAGGGGGCAATCAGCCCCAGCATTTT
.	TRBV6-2/TRBV6-3	TRBJ2-5	.	CASSYVYREGQYF	TGTGCCAGCAGTTACGTATACCGAGAGGGCCAGTACTTC
few	TRBV24-1	TRBJ1-2	TRBD1	CATSDGQGEVGYTF	TGTGCCACCAGTGACGGACAGGGGGAGGTGGGCTACACCTTC
once	TRBV28	TRBJ1-2	TRBD1	CASSLARTGDGYTF	TGTGCCAGCAGTTTAGCTCGGACAGGGGACGGCTACACCTTC
.	TRBV6-1	TRBJ2-1	.	CASSEQEGGRDEQFF	TGTGCCAGCAGTGAACAGGAGGGGGGGAGAGATGAGCAGTTCTTC
.	TRBV7-8	TRBJ2-7	.	CASSRETYEQYF	TGTGCCAGCAGCCGCGAGACCTACGAGCAGTACTTC
.	TRBV10-3	TRBJ1-2	.	CAITQDWGEYGYTF	TGTGCCATAACACAGGATTGGGGTGAGTATGGCTACACCTTC
.	TRBV18	TRBJ1-4	.	CASSPLGGLEKLFF	TGTGCCAGCTCACCCCTCGGAGGGTTGGAAAAACTGTTTTTT
.	TRBV25-1	TRBJ1-1	.	CASTSRGQNTEAFF	TGTGCCAGCACCTCGCGCGGGCAGAACACTGAAGCTTTCTTT
once	TRBV5-4	TRBJ2-2	.	CASSLERTGELFF	TGTGCCAGCAGCTTGGAGCGTACCGGGGAGCTGTTTTTT
.	TRBV19	TRBJ1-5	.	CASRGGESGNQPQHF	TGTGCCTCCCGGGGGGGGGAATCGGGAAATCAGCCCCAGCATTTT
.	TRBV4-2	TRBJ2-7	TRBD2	CASSQDSGLANPYEQYF	TGTGCCAGCAGCCAAGACTCTGGACTAGCCAACCCCTACGAGCAGTACTTC
.	TRBV9	TRBJ2-1	.	CASSVAGGFSGEQFF	TGTGCCAGCAGCGTAGCAGGAGGATTCAGTGGGGAGCAGTTCTTC
.	TRBV11-2	TRBJ2-7	TRBD1	CASSLGQSGQGAREQYF	TGTGCCAGCAGCTTAGGACAGTCGGGACAGGGGGCAAGAGAGCAGTACTTC
.	TRBV9	TRBJ2-4	.	CASSVEGGGGSLNIQYF	TGTGCCAGCAGCGTAGAGGGAGGTGGAGGGTCCCTAAACATTCAGTACTTC
.	TRBV28	TRBJ2-3	TRBD1	CASSPGQGTQYF	TGTGCCAGCAGTCCGGGACAGGGGACGCAGTATTTT
.	TRBV6-2/TRBV6-3	TRBJ2-2	.	CASSGLFGELFF	TGTGCCAGCAGCGGGCTATTTGGGGAGCTGTTTTTT
once	TRBV10-3	TRBJ1-3	TRBD1	CAISPGQGFGNTIYF	TGTGCCATCAGCCCGGGACAGGGCTTTGGAAACACCATATATTTT
.	TRBV7-9	TRBJ2-7	.	CASSYLGSDEQYF	TGTGCCAGCAGCTACCTCGGTTCCGACGAGCAGTACTTC
.	TRBV19	TRBJ1-5	.	CASSMDPTSGSNQPQHF	TGTGCCAGTAGTATGGATCCAACGTCGGGTAGCAATCAGCCCCAGCATTTT
.	TRBV9	TRBJ2-3	TRBD2	CASSVETGGGTDTQYF	TGTGCCAGCAGCGTAGAAACCGGGGGGGGCACAGATACGCAGTATTTT
.	TRBV5-1	TRBJ1-1	TRBD1	CASSFRDRGVKNTEAFF	TGCGCCAGCAGCTTTAGGGACAGGGGAGTGAAGAACACTGAAGCTTTCTTT
.	TRBV3-1/TRBV3-2	TRBJ2-1	.	CASSQSGAQQFF	TGTGCCAGCAGCCAGTCGGGAGCGCAGCAGTTCTTC
few	TRBV7-3	TRBJ1-6	TRBD1	CASSSDRATNSPLHF	TGTGCCAGCAGCTCAGACAGGGCGACAAATTCACCCCTCCACTTT
.	TRBV2	TRBJ2-5	TRBD1	CASSYGQGQKTQYF	TGTGCCAGCAGCTACGGACAGGGGCAGAAGACCCAGTACTTC
.	TRBV16	TRBJ1-6	.	CASSQSPGDNSPLHF	TGTGCCAGCAGCCAATCTCCAGGGGATAATTCACCCCTCCACTTT
.	TRBV28	TRBJ1-1	.	CASPAPRQTMNTEAFF	TGTGCCAGCCCCGCGCCCCGACAGACGATGAACACTGAAGCTTTCTTT
.	TRBV4-1	TRBJ2-1	TRBD2	CASSQAFGSGSSYNEQFF	TGCGCCAGCAGCCAAGCCTTTGGGAGCGGGAGCTCCTACAATGAGCAGTTCTTC
few	TRBV5-1	TRBJ2-7	TRBD1	CASSIDRVDAEQYF	TGCGCCAGCAGCATCGACAGGGTGGACGCGGAGCAGTACTTC
.	TRBV2	TRBJ2-1	TRBD2	CASSDQRRSAGVSNEQFF	TGTGCCAGCAGTGATCAAAGACGCTCAGCGGGAGTGAGTAATGAGCAGTTCTTC
.	TRBV6-5	TRBJ2-3	TRBD2	CASSFAGGNTQYF	TGTGCCAGCAGTTTCGCGGGGGGGAATACGCAGTATTTT
.	TRBV3-1/TRBV3-2	TRBJ1-4	.	CASSLKTVGKLFF	TGTGCCAGCAGCCTAAAGACAGTGGGCAAACTGTTTTTT
.	TRBV5-4	TRBJ2-1	.	CASSGVPEGFYNEQFF	TGTGCCAGCAGCGGCGTCCCCGAGGGCTTTTACAATGAGCAGTTCTTC
.	TRBV10-3	TRBJ2-3	TRBD1	CAISERGTGLTDTQYF	TGTGCCATCAGTGAGAGAGGGACAGGTTTGACAGATACGCAGTATTTT
.	TRBV7-9	TRBJ1-3	TRBD1	CASSIQGSSGNTIYF	TGTGCCAGCAGCATACAGGGGAGCTCTGGAAACACCATATATTTT
.	TRBV30	TRBJ2-7	.	CAWRDLDFSYEQYF	TGTGCCTGGAGAGATTTGGACTTTTCCTACGAGCAGTACTTC
.	TRBV7-9	TRBJ1-4	.	CASSMGGPANEKLFF	TGTGCCAGCAGCATGGGGGGGCCGGCTAATGAAAAACTGTTTTTT
.	TRBV19	TRBJ1-2	.	CASSMGGRRGYTF	TGTGCCAGTAGTATGGGAGGACGGCGGGGCTACACCTTC
few	TRBV10-3	TRBJ1-2	.	CARNPETRDGYTF	TGTGCCAGAAACCCGGAAACTCGGGATGGCTACACCTTC
.	TRBV5-4	TRBJ2-3	TRBD2	CASSLYLAGGSTDTQYF	TGTGCCAGCAGCTTGTACCTAGCGGGAGGAAGCACAGATACGCAGTATTTT
.	TRBV7-6	TRBJ1-5	.	CASSPLGVGGNQPQHF	TGTGCCAGCAGCCCCCTTGGTGTGGGCGGCAATCAGCCCCAGCATTTT
.	TRBV5-1	TRBJ2-5	TRBD1	CASSSDRGRETQYF	TGCGCCAGCAGCTCTGACAGGGGGCGAGAGACCCAGTACTTC
.	TRBV6-4	TRBJ1-6	.	CASSDGLGGDSPLHF	TGTGCCAGCAGTGACGGTCTGGGGGGGGATTCACCCCTCCACTTT
.	TRBV19	TRBJ2-2	.	CASRKQGGSGELFF	TGTGCCAGTAGGAAACAGGGGGGGAGCGGGGAGCTGTTTTTT
.	TRBV7-2	TRBJ2-1	.	CASSLAGGVYNEQFF	TGTGCCAGCAGCTTAGCGGGGGGTGTTTACAATGAGCAGTTCTTC
.	TRBV5-1	TRBJ2-5	TRBD2	CASSLGTSGGQETQYF	TGCGCCAGCAGCCTCGGGACTAGCGGGGGCCAAGAGACCCAGTACTTC
.	TRBV18	TRBJ2-5	.	CASSPGQRETQYF	TGTGCCAGCTCCCCAGGACAGAGAGAGACCCAGTACTTC
.	TRBV6-5	TRBJ2-5	.	CASSSGVLTQYF	TGTGCCAGCAGTTCAGGGGTTTTGACCCAGTACTTC
.	TRBV10-1	TRBJ2-3	TRBD1	CASSESRTGRTQYF	TGCGCCAGCAGTGAGTCCCGGACAGGGCGGACGCAGTATTTT
.	TRBV28	TRBJ1-5	.	CASSPTGSGDQPQHF	TGTGCCAGCAGTCCCACGGGAAGCGGGGATCAGCCCCAGCATTTT
.	TRBV2	TRBJ1-2	.	CASINNARSYGYTF	TGTGCCAGCATTAACAACGCGAGGAGCTATGGCTACACCTTC
.	TRBV9	TRBJ2-3	TRBD2	CASSVGGRDSTDTQYF	TGTGCCAGCAGCGTAGGCGGGAGGGATAGCACAGATACGCAGTATTTT
.	TRBV19	TRBJ2-1	.	CASSRGRGGGNNEQFF	TGTGCCAGTAGTCGGGGTCGAGGGGGGGGAAACAATGAGCAGTTCTTC
.	TRBV6-5	TRBJ2-1	.	CAIKDSGVPYNEQFF	TGTGCCATCAAGGACTCAGGGGTCCCCTACAATGAGCAGTTCTTC
few	TRBV6-5	TRBJ2-5	.	CASRGHNQETQYF	TGTGCCAGCAGGGGACATAACCAAGAGACCCAGTACTTC
.	TRBV18	TRBJ2-1	TRBD2	CASSHGTSGPSYNEQFF	TGTGCCAGCTCACATGGGACTAGCGGACCCTCCTACAATGAGCAGTTCTTC
.	TRBV28	TRBJ1-5	TRBD1	CASSLGAQGDQPQHF	TGTGCCAGCAGTTTAGGGGCCCAGGGGGATCAGCCCCAGCATTTT
.	TRBV30	TRBJ2-1	TRBD2	CARGAGAYNEQFF	TGTGCACGGGGAGCGGGGGCCTACAATGAGCAGTTCTTC
.	TRBV15	TRBJ2-2	TRBD1	CATSRADRVYTGELFF	TGTGCCACCAGCAGAGCAGACAGGGTCTACACCGGGGAGCTGTTTTTT
.	TRBV6-1	TRBJ2-6	.	CASSEPIPGAGGANVLTF	TGTGCCAGCAGTGAACCAATCCCCGGGGCGGGGGGGGCCAACGTCCTGACTTTC